This T cell receptor (beta chain) was recorded in a study of radiation and T cells in renal cell carcinoma. General study points: In blood, top tumor clones expanded by 2 weeks, shrinking by 4.

The V gene end was trimmed by 5 bases and the J gene end by 1 base; junction bases not matched to a gene: 2. The germline CDR1 and CDR2 sequences are ENHRY and SYGVKD. The CDR3 length is 14 residues. Notes on this clone: The antigen is undetermined.

Produced via immunoSEQ multiplex PCR; TCRdb's table is partial and in-frame only. The sample holds 60,000 or so clones, roughly 80% seen once. Sample time point: blood 4 weeks post-SBRT, at nephrectomy. The treatment was: 15 Gy SBRT to primary tumor, nephrectomy 4 weeks later. Nephrectomy followed 15 Gy stereotactic body radiation by 4 weeks. Radiation-treated patients gave blood at baseline, week 2 and week 4. This clonotype was obtained from a man aged 55 to 70 with renal cell carcinoma. This specimen was blood, taken from a patient whose treatment included radiotherapy and nephrectomy. The gene calls are TRBV10-3 and TRBJ2-3; 8 positions agree with TRBD2. In DNA, the CDR3 is TGTGCCATCAGTACCGGGAGGGGCACAGATACGCAGTATTTT. This encodes CAISTGRGTDTQYF.